Listed below are T cell receptor beta chains from one sample, sequenced in a study of cytomegalovirus exposure and HLA in healthy donors. The protocol was immunoSEQ multiplex PCR, while the TCRdb copy is restricted to in-frame clones and leaves out a portion. Of approximately 77,000 clones in the sample, 72% were seen once. The sample taken for sequencing was PBMCs. The receptors derive from a man aged 55 to 70 in good health and CMV-seropositive. The CDR3 runs from the conserved cysteine through the conserved F or W. Fields, in order: CDR3 protein, CDR3 DNA, J gene, clone size, D gene, V gene. A D gene is named only where the DNA matches it firmly. Size tells how often a clone was seen (once, few, many) or the class of an expanded clone, and some rows leave it out.

CASSYDPGVGRDTQYF	TGTGCCAGCAGTTACGACCCGGGGGTAGGGCGGGATACGCAGTATTTT	TRBJ2-3	.	.	TRBV6-5
CASNGGTEAFF	TGTGCCAGCAACGGAGGGACTGAAGCTTTCTTT	TRBJ1-1	.	.	TRBV6-1
CASTPGHPAEDTQYF	TGCGCCAGCACCCCGGGACACCCGGCGGAAGATACGCAGTATTTT	TRBJ2-3	few	.	TRBV23-1
CASSLDLTEGRYSEQYF	TGTGCCAGCAGCTTAGATCTCACAGAAGGTAGATATAGCGAGCAGTACTTC	TRBJ2-7	few	.	TRBV11-2
CSAAGGETQYF	TGCAGTGCGGCCGGGGGTGAGACCCAGTACTTC	TRBJ2-5	once	.	TRBV20-1
CASSDSAASGFTDTQYF	TGCGCCAGCAGTGATAGTGCGGCTAGCGGATTCACAGATACGCAGTATTTT	TRBJ2-3	few	TRBD2	TRBV10-2
CASRLGQDPEAFF	TGTGCCAGCAGACTGGGACAGGACCCTGAAGCTTTCTTT	TRBJ1-1	.	TRBD1	TRBV7-2
CASLTGYEQYF	TGTGCTAGTTTGACAGGCTACGAGCAGTACTTC	TRBJ2-7	few	.	TRBV12-5
CASSLERQGLSGELFF	TGTGCCAGCAGCTTAGAGAGACAGGGCCTTAGCGGGGAGCTGTTTTTT	TRBJ2-2	few	TRBD1	TRBV11-2
CASIPRGQEAFF	TGTGCCAGCATCCCCCGTGGGCAGGAAGCTTTCTTT	TRBJ1-1	.	.	TRBV6-5
CAISASGGWNEQFF	TGTGCCATCAGTGCGAGCGGGGGATGGAATGAGCAGTTCTTC	TRBJ2-1	few	TRBD2	TRBV10-3
CASSFRTGRGTDTQYF	TGTGCCAGCAGTTTCCGGACAGGGCGGGGGACAGATACGCAGTATTTT	TRBJ2-3	.	.	TRBV27
CASSLARGGTGNTIYF	TGTGCCAGCAGCTTAGCGCGCGGGGGCACTGGAAACACCATATATTTT	TRBJ1-3	few	.	TRBV7-8
CASSFSGGSYNEQFF	TGTGCCAGCAGTTTTAGCGGGGGCTCCTACAATGAGCAGTTCTTC	TRBJ2-1	.	TRBD2	TRBV7-2
CASSLTSGRKHEQYF	TGTGCCAGCAGCCTGACTAGCGGGAGAAAACACGAGCAGTACTTC	TRBJ2-7	once	TRBD2	TRBV28